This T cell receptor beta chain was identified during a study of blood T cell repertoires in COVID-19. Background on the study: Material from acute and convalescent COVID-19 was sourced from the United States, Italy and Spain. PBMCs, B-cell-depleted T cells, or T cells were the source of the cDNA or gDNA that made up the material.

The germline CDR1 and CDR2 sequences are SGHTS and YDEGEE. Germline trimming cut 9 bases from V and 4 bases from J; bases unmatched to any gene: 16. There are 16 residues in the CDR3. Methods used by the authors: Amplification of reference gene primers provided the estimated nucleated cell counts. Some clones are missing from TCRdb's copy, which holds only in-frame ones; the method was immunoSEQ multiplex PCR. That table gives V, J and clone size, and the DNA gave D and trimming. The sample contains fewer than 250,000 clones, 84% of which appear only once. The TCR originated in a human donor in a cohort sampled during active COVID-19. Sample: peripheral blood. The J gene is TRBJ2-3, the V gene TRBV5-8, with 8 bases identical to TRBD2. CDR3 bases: TGTGCCACGGCCTATGGAGCGGGAGTGCGGGCAGATACGCAGTATTTT. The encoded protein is CATAYGAGVRADTQYF.